Listed below are T cell receptor beta chains from one sample, sequenced in a study of T cell repertoires in cytomegalovirus infection. These receptors have no identified antigens. TCRdb passed the reads through MiXCR, listing each CDR3 protein once. The table records around 750,000 distinct CDR3 sequences, 32% of them present only once. The material sequenced was cultured CD8+ T cells from PBMCs, taken from culture after CMV antigen stimulation. The origin of the receptors is a human donor in good health (CMV status not recorded). Some clones in this sample may be carry-over from other donors' samples. CDR3s include the opening cysteine and the closing phenylalanine or tryptophan. A D gene is named only where the DNA matches it firmly. Size values are once, few and many counts, or a class for expanded clones, and some rows have none.

J	size	V	D	DNA	CDR3
TRBJ2-2	NA	TRBV6-5	NA	TGTGCCAGCAGTCCGTTTGGACAGACCTTCACCGGGGAGCTGTTTTTT	CASSPFGQTFTGELFF
TRBJ1-1	NA	TRBV5-4	NA	TGTGCCAGCAGCTGGACCTATATCCACACTGAAGCTTTCTTT	CASSWTYIHTEAFF
TRBJ1-2	few	TRBV29-1	TRBD1	TGCAGCGTCGATGGGACAGGGGGCGTATCGGGCTACACCTTC	CSVDGTGGVSGYTF
TRBJ2-5	NA	TRBV7-6	NA	TGTGCCAGCAGCTATCGAAACTCGGAGACCCAGTACTTC	CASSYRNSETQYF
TRBJ2-3	NA	TRBV11-1	NA	TGTGCCAGCAGCCCCCCGGGGACTCGCACAGATACGCAGTATTTT	CASSPPGTRTDTQYF
TRBJ2-3	NA	TRBV14	NA	TGTGCCAGCAGCCAGGGGGCCAGCACAGATACGCAGTATTTT	CASSQGASTDTQYF
TRBJ2-5	NA	TRBV7-9	TRBD1	TGTGCCAGCAGCTCCCGGGACAGGGCCCTTGGGGAGACCCAGTACTTC	CASSSRDRALGETQYF
TRBJ1-2	few	TRBV5-1	TRBD1	TGCGCCAGCAGCTTACGGACAGGCGACTATGGCTACACCTTC	CASSLRTGDYGYTF
TRBJ2-3	NA	TRBV7-6	NA	TGTGCCAGCTGCGGGGCGGGCACAGATACGCAGTATTTT	CASCGAGTDTQYF
TRBJ1-1	NA	TRBV3-1	TRBD1	TGTGCCAGCAGCCACCCCCGGACAGGCACCACTGAAGCTTTCTTT	CASSHPRTGTTEAFF
TRBJ2-1	many	TRBV7-6	NA	TGTGCCAGCCAGAAACAGGGAAACAATGAGCAGTTCTTC	CASQKQGNNEQFF
TRBJ2-3	few	TRBV6-1	TRBD2	TGTGCCAGCAGTGAGTCTAGCGGGGGGGCGTACACAGATACGCAGTATTTT	CASSESSGGAYTDTQYF
TRBJ2-4	NA	TRBV12-3/TRBV12-4	NA	TGTGCCAGCAGATCGACAGGATTAGCCAAAAACATTCAGTACTTC	CASRSTGLAKNIQYF
TRBJ2-2	NA	TRBV19	NA	TGTGCCAGTTTCAGGGTAGGAACCGGGGAGCTGTTTTTT	CASFRVGTGELFF
TRBJ1-4	NA	TRBV6-5	NA	TGTGCCAGCAGTTACTCGTGGCCGCGGAATGAAAAACTGTTTTTT	CASSYSWPRNEKLFF
TRBJ1-1	many	TRBV7-9	NA	TGTGCCAGCAGCTTAGCGATTACGATGAACACTGAAGCTTTCTTT	CASSLAITMNTEAFF
TRBJ2-2	NA	TRBV29-1	NA	TGCAGCACATGGGGAGGAACCGGGGAGCTGTTTTTT	CSTWGGTGELFF
TRBJ2-7	NA	TRBV7-9	TRBD2	TGTGCCAGCAGCTTAGTTTTAGCGGGGGCCTACGAGCAGTACTTC	CASSLVLAGAYEQYF
TRBJ1-1	NA	TRBV6-5	TRBD1	TGTGCCAGCAGTTATTCGAGGTTAGGGGGCCGGTCCGGCACTGAAGCTTTCTTT	CASSYSRLGGRSGTEAFF
TRBJ2-1	few	TRBV2	TRBD1	TGTGCCAGCTATTATCCGGGACAGGCCTACAATGAGCAGTTCTTC	CASYYPGQAYNEQFF
TRBJ2-1	NA	TRBV6-5	TRBD2	TGTGCCAGCACCCGGGGGAGCGGGGACTACAATGAGCAGTTCTTC	CASTRGSGDYNEQFF
TRBJ1-2	NA	TRBV28	TRBD1	TGTGCCAGCAGTTTTCCCCCTGAGGGACGGGACAGGGGCTATGGCTACACCTTC	CASSFPPEGRDRGYGYTF
TRBJ2-1	NA	TRBV7-9	TRBD1	TGTGCCAGCAGCCCCCGGGACAGGGACAATGAGCAGTTCTTC	CASSPRDRDNEQFF